The rows below give T cell receptor beta chains drawn from one sample of a study of cytomegalovirus exposure and HLA in healthy donors. Profiling relied on immunoSEQ multiplex PCR, and the TCRdb table lists in-frame clones only, not all of them. The data contain some 130,000 clones, 83% of them seen just once; the ten biggest clones take up around 1.2%. Sample: PBMCs. The receptors originated from a girl under 10 years old in good health and CMV-seronegative. Both conserved end residues are part of each CDR3. D genes are given only for firm matches. Size tells how often a clone was seen (once, few, many) or the class of an expanded clone, and some rows leave it out.

cdr3_nt: TGTGCCTGGAGTACGGGGACTAGCGGGATCCAAGAGACCCAGTACTTC
cdr3_aa: CAWSTGTSGIQETQYF
j_call: TRBJ2-5
v_call: TRBV30
clone_size: NA
d_call: TRBD2

cdr3_nt: TGCGCCAGCAGTGACAGGGGAGGGAAACTGTTTTTT
cdr3_aa: CASSDRGGKLFF
j_call: TRBJ1-4
v_call: TRBV10-1
clone_size: NA
d_call: NA

cdr3_nt: TGTGCTAGTGGGGAGGGAGTTTACGGCTATGGCTACACCTTC
cdr3_aa: CASGEGVYGYGYTF
j_call: TRBJ1-2
v_call: TRBV12-5
clone_size: NA
d_call: NA

cdr3_nt: TGTGCCAGCTCACCCGGGACTAGCGGGTATAAGAGATACGAGCAGTACTTC
cdr3_aa: CASSPGTSGYKRYEQYF
j_call: TRBJ2-7
v_call: TRBV18
clone_size: NA
d_call: TRBD2

cdr3_nt: TGTGCCAGCAGTGAGCGCAGGGAAGGCACTGAAGCTTTCTTT
cdr3_aa: CASSERREGTEAFF
j_call: TRBJ1-1
v_call: TRBV2
clone_size: NA
d_call: NA

cdr3_nt: TGCGCCAGCAGCCAAGTCCCTAGCGGGAGTCGACGAGAGCAGTACTTC
cdr3_aa: CASSQVPSGSRREQYF
j_call: TRBJ2-7
v_call: TRBV4-1
clone_size: NA
d_call: TRBD2

cdr3_nt: TGTGCCAGCAGCTTAGCTGGGACAACTGTGGATGAGCAGTTCTTC
cdr3_aa: CASSLAGTTVDEQFF
j_call: TRBJ2-1
v_call: TRBV7-6
clone_size: NA
d_call: NA

cdr3_nt: TGTGCCAGCAGTGCAACCGGGACAGGGAGGAGGAATGAGCAGTTCTTC
cdr3_aa: CASSATGTGRRNEQFF
j_call: TRBJ2-1
v_call: TRBV28
clone_size: NA
d_call: TRBD1

cdr3_nt: TGTGCCAGCAGCCGGGGGTACAATGAGCAGTTCTTC
cdr3_aa: CASSRGYNEQFF
j_call: TRBJ2-1
v_call: TRBV7-9
clone_size: NA
d_call: NA

cdr3_nt: TGTGCCAGCAGTTGGACTAGCGGGAACACAGATACGCAGTATTTT
cdr3_aa: CASSWTSGNTDTQYF
j_call: TRBJ2-3
v_call: TRBV6-5
clone_size: NA
d_call: TRBD2

cdr3_nt: TGTGCCAGCAGCCCCGGGTGGGCGGGGGGCGCAGATACGCAGTATTTT
cdr3_aa: CASSPGWAGGADTQYF
j_call: TRBJ2-3
v_call: TRBV7-2
clone_size: once
d_call: TRBD2

cdr3_nt: TGCGCCAGCAGCTTGGATGGCGGGAGGGCCCGAGGTCAGTACTTC
cdr3_aa: CASSLDGGRARGQYF
j_call: TRBJ2-7
v_call: TRBV5-1
clone_size: NA
d_call: TRBD2

cdr3_nt: TGCAGCGTTATACTAGGCATTCAAGCCTACAATGAGCAGTTCTTC
cdr3_aa: CSVILGIQAYNEQFF
j_call: TRBJ2-1
v_call: TRBV29-1
clone_size: NA
d_call: NA